A single sample is the source of the 14 T cell receptor beta chains below, sequenced in a study of blood T cell repertoires in COVID-19. Some clones are missing from TCRdb's copy, which holds only in-frame ones; the method was immunoSEQ multiplex PCR. In the table there are 200,000 to 250,000 clones, 80% to 95% of which are singletons. Sequenced input: peripheral blood. The receptor set was obtained from a man aged 60 to 75 with COVID-19, enrolled during active disease.

The rearrangement uses TRBV4-2 and TRBJ1-6, with 7 bases identical to TRBD1. V was pared by 0 bases and J by 6 bases, with 5 bases of the junction left unmatched. The germline CDR1 and CDR2 sequences are LGHNA and YNFKEQ. The CDR3 has 16 residues. CDR3 in amino acids: CASSQDRTGINSPLHF. CDR3 in DNA: TGTGCCAGCAGCCAAGATCGGACAGGAATTAATTCACCCCTCCACTTT.

In DNA form, the CDR3 reads TGTGCCAGCAGCGCCCGGACAGGGGGGGGTGAGCAGTTCTTC. It translates to CASSARTGGGEQFF. The J gene is TRBJ2-1, the V gene TRBV9, with 10 bases that match TRBD1. CDR1 and CDR2 from the germline V gene are SGDLS and YYNGEE. The CDR3 covers 14 residues. Trimming took 3 bases from V and 9 from J; bases not matched to a gene: 6.

The rearrangement uses TRBV28 and TRBJ2-1; D perhaps matches TRBD2 (7 bases). Trimming removed 4 bases from V and 6 bases from J, with 13 bases in between. Germline V lookup: CDR1 MDHEN, CDR2 SYDVKM. The CDR3 runs to 14 residues. The CDR3 sequence is CASSSRGGGNEQFF. For the CDR3, the DNA is TGTGCCAGCAGTTCTAGGGGGGGTGGCAATGAGCAGTTCTTC.

The chain combines TRBV10-1 with TRBJ1-6; D ambiguous. CDR3 size: 13 residues. Germline lookup yields CDR1 WNHNN and CDR2 SYGVQD (reference sequence). With 2 bases removed from V and 8 bases from J, the gap between germline ends came to 7 bases. The CDR3, as DNA: TGCGCCAGCAGTGAGGGGCTATATTCACCCCTCCACTTT. Encoded protein: CASSEGLYSPLHF.

The chain joins TRBV30 to TRBJ1-1, with TRBD1 as a possible D gene (6 bases). From germline, CDR1 is GTSNPN and CDR2 SVGIG (reference sequence). The CDR3 loop spans 13 amino acids. V gave up 1 base and J gave up 4 bases, with 10 bases separating them. CDR3 DNA sequence: TGTGCCTGGAGTGCGCAGGGGCGCACTGAAGCTTTCTTT. It yields the protein CAWSAQGRTEAFF.

The rearrangement uses TRBV7-3 and TRBJ2-2; TRBD2 aligns across 10 bases. The CDR3 is made up of 18 amino acids. CDR1 and CDR2 from the germline V gene are SGHTA and FQGTGA. Trimming at V came to 1 base and at J to 3 bases, leaving 8 bases not matched to a gene. Written as DNA, the CDR3 is TGTGCCAGCAGCTTAAAGCATTCGGGACTAGCGTACACCGGGGAGCTGTTTTTT. It codes for CASSLKHSGLAYTGELFF. The whole variable domain, filled in from reference TRBV7-3 and TRBJ2-2, reads GAGVSQTPSNKVTEKGKYVELRCDPISGHTALYWYRQSLGQGPEFLIYFQGTGAADDSGLPNDRFFAVRPEGSVSTLKIQRTERGDSAVYLCASSLKHSGLAYTGELFFGEGSRLTVL.

V is TRBV2 and J is TRBJ1-1, with D uncertain. The CDR3 contains 15 residues. V dropped 1 base and J dropped 0 bases, with 9 bases sitting between them. CDR1 is SNHLY and CDR2 is FYNNEI in the germline V gene. The CDR3 loop is CASSEVWQMNTEAFF. For the CDR3, the DNA is TGTGCCAGCAGTGAAGTTTGGCAAATGAACACTGAAGCTTTCTTT.

The rearrangement links TRBV19 to TRBJ1-2; no reliable D call. This CDR3 has 15 residues. The V and J ends lost 4 bases and 4 bases respectively, with 16 bases between them. Per germline, CDR1 LNHDA and CDR2 SQIVND (reference sequence). CDR3 amino acids: CASSTPGAAVYGYTF. As DNA, the CDR3 is TGTGCCAGTAGTACACCGGGAGCCGCGGTCTATGGCTACACCTTC.

For this clone: This sample also contains other DNA sequences that code for the same CDR3. This rearrangement joins TRBV28 to TRBJ2-3; 7 bases map to TRBD2. Per the germline V gene, CDR1 is MDHEN and CDR2 is SYDVKM. The length of the CDR3 is 15 residues. V lost 2 bases, J lost 3 bases, and 5 bases stayed unmatched. The CDR3 coding sequence is TGTGCCAGCAGTTTAGGTCTAGCGGATACAGATACGCAGTATTTT. Translating it yields CASSLGLADTDTQYF.

This chain connects TRBV28 to TRBJ2-7; 13 bases line up with TRBD2. CDR3 length: 17 amino acids. Trimming removed 7 bases from V and 0 bases from J; junction bases left unmatched: 9. Germline CDR1 and CDR2: MDHEN and SYDVKM. CDR3 coding DNA: TGTGCCAGCATCGAACTAGCGGGAGGGCATAGCTCCTACGAGCAGTACTTC. This sequence encodes CASIELAGGHSSYEQYF.

In this sample, this clone turned up a few times. This chain's CDR3 is CSALSLTEAFF. CDR3 nucleotides: TGCAGTGCCTTGTCACTGACTGAAGCTTTCTTT. The chain combines TRBV20-1 with TRBJ1-1; D unresolved. V was shortened by 6 bases and J by 5 bases, with 10 bases between the two germline ends. This CDR3 contains 11 residues. Germline CDR1 DFQATT, CDR2 SNEGSKA (reference sequence).

The chain links TRBV6-4 to TRBJ2-2; 16 bases match TRBD2. Trimming at V came to 2 bases and at J to 4 bases, leaving 4 bases not matched to a gene. This CDR3 is built from 18 residues. Per the germline V gene, CDR1 is MRHNA and CDR2 is SNTAGT. The CDR3: CASSDPGTSGRGTGELFF. The CDR3 nucleotides are TGTGCCAGCAGTGACCCAGGGACTAGCGGGAGGGGCACCGGGGAGCTGTTTTTT.

J is TRBJ2-3 and V is TRBV18; perhaps TRBD1 as D (7 bases). The CDR3 is 15 amino acids. V lost 5 bases to trimming and J lost 3 bases, with 15 bases between them. From germline, CDR1 is KGHSH and CDR2 LQKENI. Here the CDR3 reads CASSLTRGETDTQYF. The DNA for the CDR3 is TGTGCCAGCTCATTAACCAGGGGGGAAACAGATACGCAGTATTTT.

The chain employs TRBV6-6 and TRBJ2-7; TRBD1 matches at 8 bases. Germline trimming cut 10 bases from V and 2 bases from J; bases unmatched to any gene: 7. Germline assignment: CDR1 MNHNY and CDR2 SVGAGI (reference sequence). The CDR3 totals 13 residues. The CDR3 DNA reads TGTGCCACCGCCCAGGGACAGGCCTACGAGCAGTACTTC. Protein sequence: CATAQGQAYEQYF.